The rows below give T cell receptor beta chains drawn from one sample of a study of blood T cell repertoires in COVID-19. Only in-frame clones appear in the TCRdb table, and some are missing; sequencing was by immunoSEQ multiplex PCR. Of over 200,000 clones in the sample, about 90% were seen once. The specimen sequenced was PBMCs or T cells enriched from blood (not recorded which). These receptors were taken from a woman aged 45-65 years in a cohort exposed to, infected with or recovered from COVID-19 (not recorded which). Both conserved end residues are part of each CDR3. The D gene is left open where the match is weak. Size is stated for part of the rows, as once, few or many counts, or as a class when the clone is expanded.

TRBJ1-3,TRBV7-3,.,.,TGTGCCAGCAGAGCGGGTGCGGGAAACACCATATATTTT,CASRAGAGNTIYF
TRBJ1-6,TRBV4-3,.,.,TGCGCCAGCAGCCAAGAAGGGCAGGGCGGTTCACCCCTTCACTTT,CASSQEGQGGSPLHF
TRBJ2-1,TRBV2,TRBD1,.,TGTGCCAGCAGTGATAGGACAGGGGGTTGGGATGAGCAGTTCTTC,CASSDRTGGWDEQFF
TRBJ1-2,TRBV6-2/TRBV6-3,.,.,TGTGCCAGCAGTTGGGCGGGTACCTATGGCTACACCTTC,CASSWAGTYGYTF
TRBJ1-1,TRBV27,TRBD1,once,TGTGCCAGCTCAACGGGACAGATCATGAACACTGAAGCTTTCTTT,CASSTGQIMNTEAFF
TRBJ2-5,TRBV5-6,.,.,TGTGCCAGCAGCTCTACGGGGAGGCAAGAGACCCAGTACTTC,CASSSTGRQETQYF
TRBJ1-1,TRBV2,TRBD1,.,TGTGCCAGCAGTGAAAGGGACAGACAAGCTTTCTTT,CASSERDRQAFF
TRBJ2-6,TRBV29-1,.,.,TGCAGCGTCCTAGGACGGGAAAACTCTGGGGCCAACGTCCTGACTTTC,CSVLGRENSGANVLTF
TRBJ2-7,TRBV28,.,.,TGTGCCAGCAGTCCACGACATTCGGGAGTCTTCGAGCAGTACTTC,CASSPRHSGVFEQYF
TRBJ2-1,TRBV5-1,TRBD2,.,TGCGCCAGCAGCTTGGATAGCGGGTCGTTCAATGAGCAGTTCTTC,CASSLDSGSFNEQFF
TRBJ1-2,TRBV28,.,.,TGTGCCAGCAGTCCTTCCCTTTATGGCTACACCTTC,CASSPSLYGYTF